This T cell receptor beta chain was sequenced during a study of CD8 T cells in Susac syndrome. RNA amounts of roughly 0.5 to 1 ug underwent reverse transcription with random hexamers. Each CDR3 protein gets one entry after TCRdb re-called the immunoSEQ multiplex PCR reads with MiXCR. The sample contains more than 200,000 distinct CDR3 sequences, 90% to 95% of which appear only once. The authors carried out high-throughput sequencing of TCR beta. They applied it to CD8+ and CD4+ T cells obtained from blood. Control patients had untreated stable or active relapsing-remitting multiple sclerosis by revised McDonald criteria. CDR1 is DFQATT and CDR2 is SNEGSKA in the germline V gene (reference sequence). CDR3 size: 11 residues. Trimming shortened V by 7 bases and J by 3 bases, and 10 bases separated the two germline ends.

The TCR originated in a human donor with multiple sclerosis. The sequenced sample was CD8+ T cells from PBMCs. The chain couples TRBV20-1 to TRBJ2-7; unclear D gene. CDR3 DNA: TGCAGTGTGGAAGAAGGCTACGAGCAGTACTTC. Translation: CSVEEGYEQYF.